This note documents a single T cell receptor (beta chain) sequence. Its cognate antigen is unknown. This sample is part of a study of T cells in Graves' hyperthyroidism and ophthalmopathy. Findings and caveats of the study: Most thyroid clonotypes that were expanded above 0.001 also turned up in blood. Ophthalmopathy and stable hyperthyroidism were separated by a 13 V-J model.

Those with hyperthyroidism were 18 to 65 years old, newly diagnosed, and ill for under 2 months. Amplified TCR beta CDR3 regions came from RNA transcripts. When the TCR CDR3 underwent first-round RT-PCR, the HTBI primer set was used. TCRdb used MiXCR to reprocess the multiplex PCR reads, holding one entry per CDR3 protein. Of 350,000 to 450,000 distinct CDR3 sequences listed, 15% to 20% were seen once; the top ten hold around a third. Germline V lookup: CDR1 DFQATT, CDR2 SNEGSKA (reference sequence). CDR3 length: 14 residues. V lost 0 bases and J 4 bases, leaving 12 bases between the germline ends. The V and J genes are TRBV20-1 and TRBJ1-2; possibly TRBD1 for D (6 bases). The source material was blood. The origin of this receptor is a woman in her twenties or thirties with Graves' hyperthyroidism that later progressed to Graves' ophthalmopathy. CDR3 DNA: TGCAGTGCTAGAGATCCCCCAGGGGCCTATGGCTACACCTTC. Its protein product is CSARDPPGAYGYTF.